A single sample gave rise to the 27 T cell receptor beta chains below, sequenced in a study of blood T cell repertoires in COVID-19. This table comes from immunoSEQ multiplex PCR, and its TCRdb copy is limited to in-frame clones, with some not included. The sample carries fewer than 350,000 clones, 75% to 95% recorded once. Sequencing was performed on PBMCs or T cells enriched from blood (not recorded which). The receptors here all came from a man between 35 and 55 years old who had been exposed to COVID-19.

J is TRBJ2-2 and V is TRBV6-5; possible D gene TRBD2, 6 bases. Germline-derived CDR1 and CDR2 are MNHEY and SVGAGI. The CDR3 spans 14 residues. Trimming removed 11 bases from V and 4 bases from J, with 17 bases in between. CDR3 sequence reads: CAGGRREITGELFF. DNA of the CDR3: TGTGCCGGGGGAAGGAGGGAGATCACCGGGGAGCTGTTTTTT.

V usage is TRBV21-1 and J usage is TRBJ2-4; the table's D call, TRBD2, was not checked against the DNA. TRBV21-1 is classified as a pseudogene. This CDR3 contains 15 residues. CDR3 sequence (DNA): TGTGCCAGCAGGGAGGCGGGAGTGTCCAAAAACATTCAGTACTTC. It codes for CASREAGVSKNIQYF.

J is TRBJ2-1 and V is TRBV12-1; the DNA was not used to check the table's D call, TRBD2. TRBV12-1 is marked as a pseudogene. The CDR3 is 20 residues long. Here the CDR3 DNA reads TGTGCCAGCAGCTTTCCTTCAGTACTAGCGGGAGGAAGCTCCTACAATGAGCAGTTCTTC. Residues: CASSFPSVLAGGSSYNEQFF.

DNA of the CDR3: TGTGCCAGCAGCCCGACAGGGGGCAGCTATGGCTACACCTTC. This encodes CASSPTGGSYGYTF. The gene calls are TRBV7-3 and TRBJ1-2; TRBD1 matches at 10 bases. V trimming: 5 bases; J trimming: 4 bases; junction bases outside the gene matches: 4. Germline CDR1 reads SGHTA; CDR2 reads FQGTGA. The length of the CDR3 is 14 residues.

The gene calls are TRBV27 and TRBJ2-7; possible D gene TRBD2, 6 bases. V gave up 8 bases and J gave up 0 bases, with 14 bases separating them. CDR1 and CDR2 from the germline V gene are MNHEY and SMNVEV (reference sequence). CDR3 length: 14 amino acids. The CDR3 protein is CASGSGLSSYEQYF. DNA of the CDR3: TGTGCCAGCGGGAGCGGGCTGAGCTCCTACGAGCAGTACTTC.

This chain uses TRBV12-5 with TRBJ2-5; unclear D gene. The CDR3 is 14 amino acids. Trimming shortened V by 1 base and J by 5 bases, and 11 bases separated the two germline ends. Germline-derived CDR1 and CDR2 are LGHNT and FRNRAP. The CDR3 bases are TGTGCTAGTGGTTTGGAAATGTCCCCGGAGACCCAGTACTTC. This translates into CASGLEMSPETQYF.

V usage is TRBV6-5 and J usage is TRBJ1-3; 8 nucleotides match TRBD1. The V segment lost 5 bases and the J segment 4 bases; nucleotides outside the gene matches: 7. Germline-derived CDR1 and CDR2 are MNHEY and SVGAGI. The CDR3 is made up of 15 amino acids. CDR3 sequence (DNA): TGTGCCAGCAGTACAGGACAGGGAACCGGAAACACCATATATTTT. Protein product: CASSTGQGTGNTIYF.

The chain combines TRBV5-1 with TRBJ1-6; 7 nucleotides line up with TRBD1. The CDR3 length is 14 residues. Germline CDR1 and CDR2: SGHRS and YFSETQ. V was clipped by 4 bases and J by 7 bases; unmatched bases: 5. For the CDR3, the DNA is TGCGCCAGCAGCCTGGGACAGAGAAATTCACCCCTCCACTTT. This translates into CASSLGQRNSPLHF.

V and J are TRBV28 and TRBJ2-3; TRBD2 aligns across 8 bases. Germline CDR1 reads MDHEN; CDR2 reads SYDVKM. This CDR3 contains 19 residues. J lost 0 bases, V lost 5 bases, and 16 bases had no gene match. CDR3 sequence: CASSRLRGAGEFSTDTQYF. CDR3 DNA sequence: TGTGCCAGCAGTCGGTTGAGGGGAGCGGGAGAATTTAGCACAGATACGCAGTATTTT.

The chain is built from TRBV27 and TRBJ2-2; 7 positions match TRBD1. Trimming cost V 0 bases and J 6 bases; bases outside gene matches: 13. Germline CDR1 and CDR2: MNHEY and SMNVEV (reference sequence). This CDR3 has 18 amino acids. This chain's CDR3 is CASSLSYTPDRSAGELFF. For the CDR3, the DNA is TGTGCCAGCAGTTTATCGTATACGCCGGACAGGTCGGCCGGGGAGCTGTTTTTT.

The chain recombines TRBV4-3 with TRBJ2-1; D remains ambiguous. The V and J ends lost 3 bases and 0 bases respectively, with 12 bases between them. Germline V gene sequence: CDR1 LGHNA, CDR2 YSLEER. CDR3 length: 16 amino acids. CDR3 DNA: TGCGCCAGCAGCCAGGAGCCGCATAGCTCCTACAATGAGCAGTTCTTC. Translation: CASSQEPHSSYNEQFF.

The CDR3 spells CASSASGQGTGNTIYF. In nucleotides, the CDR3 is TGTGCCAGCAGCGCTTCGGGACAGGGAACTGGAAACACCATATATTTT. This chain uses TRBV9 with TRBJ1-3, with 9 bases aligning to TRBD1. V dropped 3 bases and J dropped 2; count of bases not matched to a gene: 6. This CDR3 is 16 amino acids long. The V gene's germline CDR1 is SGDLS and CDR2 YYNGEE.

The chain joins TRBV19 to TRBJ2-1, with 8 bases lining up with TRBD2. The germline V gene has CDR1 LNHDA and CDR2 SQIVND (reference sequence). The CDR3 extends over 17 amino acids. V lost 5 bases to trimming and J lost 9 bases; unmatched junction nucleotides: 18. The CDR3 sequence is CASSLPLTRAGVFEQFF. The CDR3 coding sequence is TGTGCCAGTAGTCTCCCCCTTACAAGAGCGGGAGTTTTTGAGCAGTTCTTC.

The chain uses TRBV12-3 or TRBV12-4 and TRBJ2-7, with D unclear. The CDR3 spans 11 residues. V was pared by 2 bases and J by 7 bases, with 6 bases between. The CDR3 is CASSLRQEQYF. The CDR3, as DNA: TGTGCCAGCAGTTTACGACAAGAGCAGTACTTC.

This rearrangement joins TRBV28 to TRBJ2-4; TRBD1 matches at 8 bases. The CDR3 loop spans 17 amino acids. With 8 bases clipped from V and 2 bases from J, the junction kept 14 bases outside the gene matches. Germline V gives CDR1 MDHEN, CDR2 SYDVKM. The CDR3 spells CASADRGARRSKNIQYF. As DNA, the CDR3 is TGTGCCAGCGCAGACAGGGGAGCCCGAAGATCCAAAAACATTCAGTACTTC. The complete variable domain, with remaining parts taken from reference TRBV28 and TRBJ2-4, reads DVKVTQSSRYLVKRTGEKVFLECVQDMDHENMFWYRQDPGLGLRLIYFSYDVKMKEKGDIPEGYSVSREKKERFSLILESASTNQTSMYLCASADRGARRSKNIQYFGAGTRLSVL.

Points on this clone: This sample includes further DNA sequences coding for the same CDR3. The CDR3 nucleotides are TGTGCCAGCAGTTCAGGGCGCAATCAGCCCCAGCATTTT. This translates into CASSSGRNQPQHF. The rearrangement joins TRBV6-5 to TRBJ1-5; D might be TRBD1 (5 bases). This CDR3 region has 13 residues. Trimming left V 4 bases short and J 2 bases short, with 6 bases between. The V gene's germline CDR1 is MNHEY and CDR2 SVGAGI.

This chain connects TRBV30 to TRBJ2-1; TRBD1 matches 7 bases. The CDR3 covers 14 residues. The V gene's germline CDR1 is GTSNPN and CDR2 SVGIG (reference sequence). V lost 5 bases to trimming and J lost 1 base; unmatched junction nucleotides: 5. CDR3 nucleotides: TGTGCCTGGGGCCCGGGACAGTCCTACAATGAGCAGTTCTTC. Its translation is CAWGPGQSYNEQFF.

This chain uses TRBV2 with TRBJ2-1; 7 bases match TRBD1. The V gene's germline CDR1 is SNHLY and CDR2 FYNNEI. J was trimmed by 4 bases and V by 6 bases; bases with no gene match: 6. This CDR3 spans 14 amino acids. As DNA, the CDR3 is TGTGCCAGCAGCCGGGACAGAGGGTACAATGAGCAGTTCTTC. Protein: CASSRDRGYNEQFF. The variable domain in full, completed from reference TRBV2 and TRBJ2-1, reads EPEVTQTPSHQVTQMGQEVILRCVPISNHLYFYWYRQILGQKVEFLVSFYNNEISEKSEIFDDQFSVERPDGSNFTLKIRSTKLEDSAMYFCASSRDRGYNEQFFGPGTRLTVL.

V usage is TRBV27 and J usage is TRBJ2-1, with TRBD2 matching 7 bases. The CDR3 spans 18 residues. Germline CDR1 reads MNHEY; CDR2 reads SMNVEV (reference sequence). V lost 0 bases and J lost 0; bases outside the gene matches: 8. CDR3 coding DNA: TGTGCCAGCAGTTTATCGACCCAACTAGCGAGCTCCTACAATGAGCAGTTCTTC. Its protein product is CASSLSTQLASSYNEQFF.

This chain uses TRBV28 with TRBJ2-7; 7 nucleotides align to TRBD2. The ends lost 5 bases at V and 7 bases at J; junction bases unmatched: 11. Germline V lookup: CDR1 MDHEN, CDR2 SYDVKM. The CDR3 runs to 14 residues. The CDR3 DNA reads TGTGCCAGCAGTCTATTGGACCCCGGGGGGGAGCAGTACTTC. Amino acid sequence: CASSLLDPGGEQYF.

This chain uses TRBV9 with TRBJ1-2; D gene unclear. Trimming pared 3 bases from V and 4 bases from J, leaving 4 bases between. The germline V gene has CDR1 SGDLS and CDR2 YYNGEE. The CDR3 is made up of 11 amino acids. CDR3 protein: CASSGPYGYTF. The CDR3, as DNA: TGTGCCAGCAGCGGGCCCTATGGCTACACCTTC.

V gene TRBV12-5 combines with J gene TRBJ2-5; D might be TRBD1 (5 bases). Germline loops: CDR1 LGHNT, CDR2 FRNRAP. The V end was cut by 2 bases, the J end by 4 bases, with 8 bases between. This CDR3 comprises 13 residues. The CDR3, as DNA: TGTGCTAGTGGTTTGTCAGGGCGAGAGACCCAGTACTTC. Protein sequence: CASGLSGRETQYF.

The chain employs TRBV9 and TRBJ1-1, with D uncertain. V lost 1 base, J lost 6 bases, and 25 bases lay in between. Per the germline V gene, CDR1 is SGDLS and CDR2 is YYNGEE. CDR3 length equals 18 residues. CDR3 bases: TGTGCCAGCAGCGTACGGACCCTCAGCGGATTCGGTAGCCCTGAAGCTTTCTTT. As protein: CASSVRTLSGFGSPEAFF.

This chain joins TRBV11-3 and TRBJ2-1, with 7 bases identical to TRBD2. Germline V CDR1 and CDR2: SGHNT, YENEEA. With V trimmed by 1 base and J by 2 bases, 2 bases remained unmatched. The CDR3 is 15 residues long. The CDR3 nucleotides are TGTGCCAGCAGCTTAGCGGGAGGTACCTACAATGAGCAGTTCTTC. Its protein product is CASSLAGGTYNEQFF.

This clone was detected only a few times. V and J are TRBV27 and TRBJ2-1; 12 nucleotides line up with TRBD2. CDR1 is MNHEY and CDR2 is SMNVEV in the germline V gene (reference sequence). The CDR3 is 15 residues long. With V trimmed by 6 bases and J by 3 bases, 3 bases remained unmatched. The CDR3 DNA reads as TGTGCCAGCAGGCCGGGACTAGCGGGCTACAATGAGCAGTTCTTC. This gives the protein CASRPGLAGYNEQFF.

The chain is built from TRBV10-3 and TRBJ2-7; no firm D call. The V end lost 0 bases, the J end lost 2 bases, and 8 bases lay between the germline ends. CDR3 length: 14 amino acids. Germline loops: CDR1 ENHRY, CDR2 SYGVKD. CDR3 DNA: TGTGCCATCAGTGAGTCCCAGGCTGCCTACGAGCAGTACTTC. Protein: CAISESQAAYEQYF.

The chain carries TRBV5-6 and TRBJ1-2; D is perhaps TRBD1 (6 bases). The V end lost 0 bases, the J end lost 2 bases, and 14 bases lay between the germline ends. There are 16 residues in the CDR3. Germline V lookup: CDR1 SGHDT, CDR2 YYEEEE. The CDR3 DNA is TGTGCCAGCAGCTTGGAACAGGGTATCGGGAACTATGGCTACACCTTC. This codes for CASSLEQGIGNYGYTF.